This T cell receptor beta chain was documented in a study of T cells after yellow fever vaccination (dated by TCRdb to between 2019 and 2020). The study in broad terms: The SMART-Seq v4 Ultra Low Input RNA kit was used to prepare libraries from fractions with low cell numbers. To track T-cell clones before and after primary and booster YFV17D yellow fever vaccination, bulk TCR alpha and beta repertoires were sequenced longitudinally. Two healthy male donors made up the cohort, one aged 18 to 29 years and the other aged 30 to 40 years. Blood samples were taken at several timepoints before and after primary and secondary immunization, and bulk PBMC replicates and cell subsets were isolated.

These reads were obtained on an Illumina NovaSeq 6000. Synthesis of TCR cDNA relied on 5'RACE template switching, a step that introduced a universal primer site along with unique molecular identifiers. cDNA synthesis was primed from both the TCR alpha and TCR beta constant segments. Library amplification involved two PCR steps, and the second step added sample barcodes and sequencing adapters. Sequencing of libraries was done on Illumina HiSeq 2500 (2x100 bp) or NovaSeq (2x150 bp). The source study handled its data this way. MIGEC was used to demultiplex reads and collapse the reads into UMI consensus sequences, and MiXCR was used for V(D)J alignment. Vaccine-responding clonotypes were defined with edgeR using replicate PBMC samples, requiring FDR below 0.01 and a log2 fold change above 5 up to day 15. Each bulk clonotype was labeled CD4 or CD8 based on which sequenced repertoire, CD4 or CD8, contained the clonotype at higher abundance. TCRdb applied fastp at Q25 and MiXCR to the public reads, then kept only in-frame beta chains. Each CDR3 protein appears once, grouped with its most common genes and DNA. The V and J calls here are based on TCRdb, not the publication. Across this sample there are a few hundred thousand distinct CDR3 sequences, with approximately 10% seen only once. Of the sample, 3% to 4% falls within the top ten clones.

The CDR3 covers 17 residues, taking in both the cysteine and the valine. Only the CDR3 portion is preserved as DNA: 51 bases, with reading frame beginning at the first base. This clonotype was detected only a few times. Its antigen is still unknown. No much larger clonotype is one base removed from it; base qualities were not supplied. General findings and caveats noted by the study authors: Most clones expanded after primary vaccination (about 95% of CD4 and over 80% of CD8) were re-detected after the booster, suggesting that broad memory maintenance occurred. A small share of clonotypes occurred in both CD4 and CD8 compartments, likely arising from convergent recombination. Only a couple of donors were included in the study, so the extent to which the findings can be generalized is limited. Because abundant contaminating clonotypes from the bulk population could be contained in FACS-sorted repertoires, computational filtering was required. Compared with the primary T-cell response, the secondary T-cell response was weaker but faster, peaking on day 5 rather than day 15.

The label giving this sample's treatment or condition can be read as: live attenuated yellow fever vaccine strain. A standard Ficoll-Paque protocol was used to isolate PBMCs from peripheral blood. Dynabeads CD4 and CD8 positive selection kits were used to isolate CD4 and CD8 T-cell fractions. RNA was extracted with TriZol from bulk PBMCs, CD4 and CD8 fractions, and dextramer-positive and dextramer-negative fractions. This material consisted of CD4+ T cells sorted from PBMCs, taken 5 days after the yellow fever booster vaccination. The sequence is built from TRBV21-1 and TRBJ2-7. TRBV21-1 is a pseudogene. The source of this sequence is a man aged 18 to 35 who received the YFV17D yellow fever vaccine. This receptor has the CDR3 CASSISYRVGLSYEQYV. The sequenced DNA is TGTGCCAGCAGCATCAGCTATAGGGTAGGCCTCTCCTACGAGCAGTACGTC.